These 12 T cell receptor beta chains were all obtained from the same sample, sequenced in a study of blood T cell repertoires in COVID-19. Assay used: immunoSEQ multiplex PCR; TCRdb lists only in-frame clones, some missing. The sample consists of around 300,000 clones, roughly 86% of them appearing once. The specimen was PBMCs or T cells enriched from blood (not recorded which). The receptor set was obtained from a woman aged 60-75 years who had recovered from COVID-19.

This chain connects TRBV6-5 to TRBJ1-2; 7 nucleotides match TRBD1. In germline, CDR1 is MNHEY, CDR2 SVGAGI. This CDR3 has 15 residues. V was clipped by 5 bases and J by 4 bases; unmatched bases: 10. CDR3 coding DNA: TGTGCCAGCAGTCCCTCGCAGGGACAGCTCTATGGCTACACCTTC. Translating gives CASSPSQGQLYGYTF.

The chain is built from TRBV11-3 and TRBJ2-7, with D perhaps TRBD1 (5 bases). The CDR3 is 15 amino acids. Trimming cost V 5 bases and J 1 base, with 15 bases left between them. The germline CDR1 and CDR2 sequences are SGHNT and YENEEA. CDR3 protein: CASSRGRVASYEQYF. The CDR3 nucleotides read TGTGCCAGCAGCCGCGGCAGGGTGGCGTCCTACGAGCAGTACTTC.

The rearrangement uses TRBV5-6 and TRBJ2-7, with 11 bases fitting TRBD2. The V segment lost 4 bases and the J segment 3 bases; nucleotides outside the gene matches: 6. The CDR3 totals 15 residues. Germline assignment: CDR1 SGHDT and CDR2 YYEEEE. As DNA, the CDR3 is TGTGCCAGCAGCCCATTAGCGGGGGGGGTCTACGAGCAGTACTTC. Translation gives CASSPLAGGVYEQYF. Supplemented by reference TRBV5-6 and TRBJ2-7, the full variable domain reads DAGVTQSPTHLIKTRGQQVTLRCSPKSGHDTVSWYQQALGQGPQFIFQYYEEEERQRGNFPDRFSGHQFPNYSSELNVNALLLGDSALYLCASSPLAGGVYEQYFGPGTRLTVT.

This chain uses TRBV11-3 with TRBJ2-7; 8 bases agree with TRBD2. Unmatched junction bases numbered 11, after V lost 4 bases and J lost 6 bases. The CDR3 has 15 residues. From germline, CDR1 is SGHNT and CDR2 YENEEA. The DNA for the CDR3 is TGTGCCAGCAGCTACCGGACTAGCCGGACCGCCGAGCAGTACTTC. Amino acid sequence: CASSYRTSRTAEQYF.

The CDR3 loop reads CASSVRDSISHEQFF. The CDR3, as DNA: TGTGCCAGTAGTGTTCGGGACTCTATATCGCATGAGCAGTTCTTC. This chain links TRBV19 with TRBJ2-1, with D maybe TRBD2 (6 bases). CDR1 and CDR2 (germline): LNHDA, SQIVND (reference sequence). V shed 5 bases and J shed 8 bases, with 19 bases lying between them. The CDR3 sequence is 15 residues long.

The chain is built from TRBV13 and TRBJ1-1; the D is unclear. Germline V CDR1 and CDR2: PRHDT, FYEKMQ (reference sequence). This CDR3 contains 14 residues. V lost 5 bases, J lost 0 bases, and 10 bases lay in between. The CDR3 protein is CASSLRGLNTEAFF. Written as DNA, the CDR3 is TGTGCCAGCAGCCTCCGAGGGCTGAACACTGAAGCTTTCTTT.

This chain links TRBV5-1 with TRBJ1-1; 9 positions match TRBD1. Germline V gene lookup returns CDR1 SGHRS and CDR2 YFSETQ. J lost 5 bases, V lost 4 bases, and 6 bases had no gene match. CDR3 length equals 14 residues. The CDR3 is CASSTGTGWTEAFF. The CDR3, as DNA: TGCGCCAGCAGCACCGGGACAGGGTGGACTGAAGCTTTCTTT.

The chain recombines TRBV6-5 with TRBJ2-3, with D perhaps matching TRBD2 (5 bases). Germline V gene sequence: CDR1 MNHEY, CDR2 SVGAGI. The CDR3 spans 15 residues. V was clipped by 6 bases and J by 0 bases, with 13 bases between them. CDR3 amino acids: CASRIMRVSTDTQYF. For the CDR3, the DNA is TGTGCCAGCAGAATCATGAGGGTTAGCACAGATACGCAGTATTTT.

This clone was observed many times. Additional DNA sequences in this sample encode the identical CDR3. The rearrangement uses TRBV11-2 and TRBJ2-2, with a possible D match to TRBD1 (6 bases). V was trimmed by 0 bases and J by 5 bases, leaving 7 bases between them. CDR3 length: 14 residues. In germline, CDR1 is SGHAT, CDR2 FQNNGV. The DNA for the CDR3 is TGTGCCAGCAGCTTAGACAGGGGAACCGGGGAGCTGTTTTTT. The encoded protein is CASSLDRGTGELFF.

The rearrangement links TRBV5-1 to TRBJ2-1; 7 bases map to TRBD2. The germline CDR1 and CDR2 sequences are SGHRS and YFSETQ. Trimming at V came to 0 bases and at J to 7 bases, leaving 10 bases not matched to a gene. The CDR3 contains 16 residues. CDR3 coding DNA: TGCGCCAGCAGCTTGGACGAGGGAGGGCCGGGTAATGAGCAGTTCTTC. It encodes CASSLDEGGPGNEQFF.

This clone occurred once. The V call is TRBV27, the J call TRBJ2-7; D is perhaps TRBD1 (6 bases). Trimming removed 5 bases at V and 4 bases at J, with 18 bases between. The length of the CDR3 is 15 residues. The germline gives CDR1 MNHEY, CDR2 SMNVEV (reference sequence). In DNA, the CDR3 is TGTGCCAGCAGTGCCAAGACAGGCGACGGATACGAGCAGTACTTC. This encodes CASSAKTGDGYEQYF.

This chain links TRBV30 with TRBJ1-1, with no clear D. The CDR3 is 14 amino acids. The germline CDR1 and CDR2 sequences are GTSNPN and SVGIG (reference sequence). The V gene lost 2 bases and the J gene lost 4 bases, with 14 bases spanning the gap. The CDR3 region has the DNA TGTGCCTGGAGTCTGGTCGGTCCTATCACTGAAGCTTTCTTT. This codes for CAWSLVGPITEAFF.